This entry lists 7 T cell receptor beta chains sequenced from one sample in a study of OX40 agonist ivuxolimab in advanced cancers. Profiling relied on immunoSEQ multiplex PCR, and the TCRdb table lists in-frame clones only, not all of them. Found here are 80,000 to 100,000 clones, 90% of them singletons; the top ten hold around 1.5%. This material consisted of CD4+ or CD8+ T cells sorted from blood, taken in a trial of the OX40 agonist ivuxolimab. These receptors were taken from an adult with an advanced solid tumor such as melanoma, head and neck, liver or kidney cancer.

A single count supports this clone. CDR3 in DNA: TGTGCCAGCAGCTTTCTCCGAACTGAAGCTTTCTTT. Its protein product is CASSFLRTEAFF. The J gene is TRBJ1-1, the V gene TRBV5-4, with D uncertain. Trimming removed 2 bases from V and 5 bases from J, with 7 bases in between. This CDR3 has 12 amino acids. CDR1 and CDR2 from the germline V gene are SGHNT and YYREEE (reference sequence).

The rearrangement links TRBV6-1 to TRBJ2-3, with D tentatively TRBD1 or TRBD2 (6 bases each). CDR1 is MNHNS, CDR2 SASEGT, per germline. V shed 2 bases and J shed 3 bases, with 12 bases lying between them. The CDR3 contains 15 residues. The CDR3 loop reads CASSEPTGRTDTQYF. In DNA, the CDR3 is TGTGCCAGCAGTGAACCCACAGGGAGGACAGATACGCAGTATTTT.

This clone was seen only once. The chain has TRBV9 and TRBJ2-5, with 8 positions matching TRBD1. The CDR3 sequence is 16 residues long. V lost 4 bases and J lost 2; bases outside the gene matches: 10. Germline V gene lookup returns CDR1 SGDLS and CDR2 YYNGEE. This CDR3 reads CASSIQGQASQETQYF. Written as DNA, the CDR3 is TGTGCCAGCAGCATACAGGGACAGGCCTCGCAAGAGACCCAGTACTTC. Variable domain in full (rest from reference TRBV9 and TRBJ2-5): DSGVTQTPKHLITATGQRVTLRCSPRSGDLSVYWYQQSLDQGLQFLIQYYNGEERAKGNILERFSAQQFPDLHSELNLSSLELGDSALYFCASSIQGQASQETQYFGPGTRLLVL.

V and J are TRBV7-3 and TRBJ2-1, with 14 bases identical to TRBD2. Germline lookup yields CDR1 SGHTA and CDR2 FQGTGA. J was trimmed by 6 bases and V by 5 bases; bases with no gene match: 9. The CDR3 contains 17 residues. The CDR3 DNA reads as TGTGCCAGCAGCCCCCAGGGACTAGCGGGAGAGCCCAATGAGCAGTTCTTC. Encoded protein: CASSPQGLAGEPNEQFF.

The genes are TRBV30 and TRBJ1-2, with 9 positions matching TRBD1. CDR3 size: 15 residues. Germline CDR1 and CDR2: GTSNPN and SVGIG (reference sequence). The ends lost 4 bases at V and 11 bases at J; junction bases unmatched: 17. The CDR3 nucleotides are TGTGCCTGGAATGGGGTACGGGACAGGGACATGAGTTACACCTTC. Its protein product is CAWNGVRDRDMSYTF.

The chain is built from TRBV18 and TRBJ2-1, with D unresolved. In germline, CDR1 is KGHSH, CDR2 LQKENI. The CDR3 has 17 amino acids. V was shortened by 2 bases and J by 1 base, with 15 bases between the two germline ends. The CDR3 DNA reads TGTGCCAGCTCACCAGATCGACGCACCATGTCCTACAATGAGCAGTTCTTC. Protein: CASSPDRRTMSYNEQFF. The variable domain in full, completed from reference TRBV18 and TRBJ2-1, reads NAGVMQNPRHLVRRRGQEARLRCSPMKGHSHVYWYRQLPEEGLKFMVYLQKENIIDESGMPKERFSAEFPKEGPSILRIQQVVRGDSAAYFCASSPDRRTMSYNEQFFGPGTRLTVL.

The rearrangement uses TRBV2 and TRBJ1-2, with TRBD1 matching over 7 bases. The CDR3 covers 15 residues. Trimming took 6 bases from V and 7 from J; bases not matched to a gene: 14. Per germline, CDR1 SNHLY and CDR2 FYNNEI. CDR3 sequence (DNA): TGTGCCAGCAGGGAAAGACAGGGCTCCCCGGCTGGCTACACCTTC. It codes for CASRERQGSPAGYTF.